Listed here are 11 T cell receptor beta chains from one sample, sequenced in a study of tumor-infiltrating lymphocytes in primary liver carcinoma. A constant-region primer served to make TCR beta cDNA from roughly 500 ng total RNA. Three nested multiplex PCR rounds, a slightly modified ARM-PCR, produced the libraries for TCR beta. Forward primers for TRBV1-TRBV30 and a C-beta reverse primer served the first two PCR rounds, at about 10 cycles each. TCRdb re-called the multiplex PCR reads with MiXCR, one entry per CDR3 protein. The sample consists of 320,000 or so distinct CDR3 sequences, 55% to 65% of them appearing once. RNA was extracted from whole blood without cell sorting, alongside germline DNA. The material sequenced was peripheral blood. The origin of the receptors is a man aged 40-49 years with primary liver carcinoma and hepatitis B virus infection.

This clonotype was observed many times. The chain is built from TRBV6-6 and TRBJ2-1; maybe TRBD2 (5 bases). The germline V gene has CDR1 MNHNY and CDR2 SVGAGI (reference sequence). The CDR3 consists of 14 residues. Trimming stripped 4 bases from V and 6 bases from J, with 13 bases between. CDR3 in DNA: TGTGCCAGCAGTTCGCCCCGAGGAGGCAATGAGCAGTTCTTC. It codes for CASSSPRGGNEQFF.

Notes on this clonotype: This may be a read error: a much more frequent sequence differs by one nucleotide. The genes are TRBV5-8 and TRBJ2-7; D is possibly TRBD1 (5 bases). The CDR3 sequence is 13 residues long. The germline V and J ends were trimmed by 4 bases and 2 bases, with 10 bases remaining between them. The germline V gene encodes CDR1 SGHTS and CDR2 YDEGEE. The CDR3 DNA sequence: TGTGCCAGCAGCGTAGGACACCCCTACGAGCAGTACTTC. The encoded protein is CASSVGHPYEQYF.

In regard to this clonotype: One end of the junction is discordant with germline, which a read error may explain. The chain couples TRBV20-1 to TRBJ2-5; a possible D gene is TRBD2 (6 bases). This CDR3 spans 13 amino acids. The germline V gene has CDR1 DFQATT and CDR2 SNEGSKA (reference sequence). The CDR3 loop is CSARTLTGETQYF. The CDR3 DNA follows: TGCAGTGCTAGAACCCTAACGGGAGAGACCCAATACTTC.

The chain recombines TRBV7-8 with TRBJ2-1; TRBD2 aligns across 11 bases. Germline values: CDR1 SGHVS, CDR2 FQNEAQ. The CDR3 is made up of 17 amino acids. The V and J ends lost 4 bases and 2 bases, in that order; junction bases with no gene match: 7. CDR3 loop: CASSYTSGSNPYNEQFF. The CDR3 bases are TGTGCCAGCAGCTATACTAGCGGGAGCAATCCCTACAATGAGCAGTTCTTC.

A remark on this clonotype: This may be a read error: a much more frequent sequence differs by one nucleotide. The J gene is TRBJ2-1, the V gene TRBV14; tentative D call: TRBD1 (5 bases). In germline, CDR1 is SGHDN, CDR2 FVKESK. This CDR3 has 14 amino acids. The V end was cut by 4 bases, the J end by 11 bases, with 18 bases between. CDR3 bases: TGTGCCAGCAGCCGGGGCGGATGGGTGGATCAGCAGTTCTTC. Translated, it gives CASSRGGWVDQQFF. Based on the CDR3 plus reference TRBV14 and TRBJ2-1, the full variable domain is EAGVTQFPSHSVIEKGQTVTLRCDPISGHDNLYWYRRVMGKEIKFLLHFVKESKQDESGMPNNRFLAERTGGTYSTLKVQPAELEDSGVYFCASSRGGWVDQQFFGPGTRLTVL.

There are a few counts of this clonotype. A much larger clone lies one base from this, so it may be a read error. The chain carries TRBV4-2 and TRBJ2-5; 7 nucleotides line up with TRBD2. Germline V gives CDR1 LGHNA, CDR2 YNFKEQ. Unmatched junction bases numbered 7, after V lost 4 bases and J lost 5 bases. This CDR3 region has 14 residues. The CDR3 DNA is TGTGCCAGCAGCCTGGTAGGACTAGAGGAGACCCAGTACTTC. It codes for CASSLVGLEETQYF.

With respect to this clonotype: A much larger clonotype is one base distant, so this may be a read error. This chain joins TRBV6-2 or TRBV6-3 and TRBJ2-1; TRBD2 matches at 8 bases. Germline-derived CDR1 and CDR2 are MNHEY and SVGEGT. The CDR3 has 14 amino acids. The CDR3, as DNA: TGTGCCATCAGTTACTCGGGGGGGACCAATGAGCAGTTCTTC. Protein sequence: CAISYSGGTNEQFF.

With respect to this clonotype: A much bigger clone sits one base away, suggesting this may be a read error. It is likely a read error, because the conserved phenylalanine at the end of the CDR3 is missing. The chain couples TRBV29-1 to TRBJ1-1; TRBD1 is a possible D gene (5 bases). This CDR3 has 11 residues. Germline lookup yields CDR1 SQVTM and CDR2 ANQGSEA. The V end lost 6 bases, the J end lost 6 bases, and 11 bases lay between the germline ends. CDR3 bases: TGCAGCGTGGGGGGTTGGTCTGAAGCTTTCTTA. Its translation is CSVGGWSEAFL.

The rearrangement links TRBV11-2 to TRBJ2-5; D unclear. The CDR3 length is 14 residues. Germline values: CDR1 SGHAT, CDR2 FQNNGV. V lost 2 bases to trimming and J lost 14 bases, with 21 bases between them. The CDR3 reads CASSLQRWRETRYF. For the CDR3, the DNA is TGTGCCAGCAGCTTACAAAGGTGGCGAGAGACCCGATACTTC.

Of note for this clonotype: An end of the junction does not agree with germline; a read error may underlie this. The chain employs TRBV6-6 and TRBJ1-1, with 8 nucleotides matching TRBD1. Germline V CDR1 and CDR2: MNHNY, SVGAGI (reference sequence). The CDR3 is made up of 13 amino acids. CDR3 bases: TGTGCCAGCCTGACAGGGGTCAACACTGAAGCTTCCTTT. This translates into CASLTGVNTEASF.

Details on this clonotype: This may be a read error: a much more frequent sequence differs by one nucleotide. The final CDR3 position lacks the conserved phenylalanine or tryptophan, pointing to a likely read error. The genes are TRBV6-5 and TRBJ2-5; D unclear. V was cut by 2 bases and J by 5 bases, with 3 bases left in between. Looked up from germline, CDR1 is MNHEY and CDR2 is SVGAGI. CDR3 size: 11 residues. The CDR3, as DNA: TGTGCCAGCAGTTACGAGGAGACCCAGTACCTC. Its protein product is CASSYEETQYL.